This T cell receptor (beta chain) was captured by sequencing in a study of monozygotic twins with cystic fibrosis. Turning to the study itself: With about 16 PCR cycles, barcoded libraries came from around 3 micrograms of fragmented DNA. General study results and limits: Nucleotide-identical clonotype sharing was significantly higher within monozygotic CF twin pairs than between unrelated CF individuals. Co-twins had the most similar V usage for 13 of 16 pairs, J for 8. Clonality was generally low (median around 0.0098), higher in the most severe patients.

Method: immunoSEQ multiplex PCR; TCRdb's copy keeps in-frame clones and lacks some. The sample has approximately 33,000 clones; nearly 85% are singletons. This clone was found a few times. Antigen: not known. The source of this sequence is a girl aged 2 to 9 with cystic fibrosis. Source material: blood.

The CDR3 spells CASSQEEVPDTQYF. The CDR3 coding sequence is TGCGCCAGCAGCCAAGAAGAAGTACCAGATACGCAGTATTTT. This chain connects TRBV4-1 to TRBJ2-3, with no clear D. This CDR3 is 14 amino acids long. Trimming removed 0 bases at V and 4 bases at J, with 8 bases between. From germline, CDR1 is MGHRA and CDR2 YSYEKL.